These 9 T cell receptor beta chains were sequenced from one sample in a study of vaccination effects on CD4 cells after COVID-19. The antigens these receptors bind are not known. TCRdb's table, derived via immunoSEQ multiplex PCR, lists solely in-frame clones and lacks some. In the table there are just under 75,000 clones, around 73% of which are singletons. It was after 10 days of culture that CD4+ T cells were isolated. Vaccination of participants consisted of two doses of either the BNT162b2 or mRNA-1273 vaccine. Sequenced here: CD4+ T cells from PBMCs cultured without peptide, sampled after COVID-19 vaccination. The receptor set was obtained from a human donor who received a COVID-19 vaccine.

This clone has a handful of counts. The chain links TRBV11-1 to TRBJ1-3, with D unclear. Between the trimmed V and J ends, which lost 4 bases and 5 bases, there was a span of 6 bases. CDR1 and CDR2 from the germline V gene are SGHAT and FQDESV (reference sequence). This CDR3 region has 12 residues. CDR3 residues: CASSSERNTIYF. The CDR3 nucleotides read TGTGCCAGCAGCTCCGAAAGAAACACCATATATTTT.

V and J are TRBV18 and TRBJ1-3, with D maybe TRBD1 (6 bases). Germline V CDR1 and CDR2: KGHSH, LQKENI. The CDR3 contains 14 residues. Trimming took 1 base from V and 8 from J, leaving 12 bases between them. The CDR3 bases are TGTGCCAGCTCACCACGCGCAGGGGATGACACCATATATTTT. Amino acid sequence: CASSPRAGDDTIYF.

The CDR3 sequence is CASSYGGTGVNEQYV. The CDR3 coding sequence is TGTGCCAGCAGTTATGGGGGGACAGGGGTAAACGAGCAGTACGTC. The rearrangement joins TRBV6-2 or TRBV6-3 to TRBJ2-7, with 10 positions matching TRBD1. The germline CDR1 and CDR2 sequences are MNHEY and SVGEGT. Germline trimming cut 3 bases from V and 5 bases from J; bases unmatched to any gene: 7. This CDR3 has 15 residues.

The chain uses TRBV7-8 and TRBJ2-5, with a tentative D call TRBD1 (5 bases). The CDR3 sequence is 14 residues long. V was pared by 5 bases and J by 1 base, with 11 bases between. Germline V gives CDR1 SGHVS, CDR2 FQNEAQ. CDR3 protein: CASSRRVGQETQYF. DNA for the CDR3: TGTGCCAGCAGCCGCAGGGTGGGCCAAGAGACCCAGTACTTC.

The V and J genes are TRBV19 and TRBJ1-5; a possible D gene is TRBD1 (5 bases). V dropped 5 bases and J dropped 3 bases, with 14 bases sitting between them. Germline assignment: CDR1 LNHDA and CDR2 SQIVND (reference sequence). The length of the CDR3 is 15 residues. In DNA form, the CDR3 reads TGTGCCAGTAGTTACGCAGGGCAGTCCAATCAGCCCCAGCATTTT. Its translation is CASSYAGQSNQPQHF.

A single count supports this clone. V and J are TRBV5-4 and TRBJ2-1; 8 bases match TRBD2. CDR3 length: 16 residues. V gave up 4 bases and J gave up 4 bases; unmatched junction bases: 10. Germline V gene sequence: CDR1 SGHNT, CDR2 YYREEE (reference sequence). CDR3 loop: CASSRVTGGRYNEQFF. As DNA, the CDR3 is TGTGCCAGCAGCAGGGTCACGGGGGGGAGATACAATGAGCAGTTCTTC.

CDR3 sequence (DNA): TGTGCCAGCAGTGTAGAGATGGGAAACACTGAAGCTTTCTTT. Its protein is CASSVEMGNTEAFF. The rearrangement joins TRBV6-4 to TRBJ1-1; D not certain. This CDR3 region has 14 residues. V dropped 4 bases and J dropped 2 bases, with 11 bases sitting between them. The germline CDR1 and CDR2 sequences are MRHNA and SNTAGT.

A few counts support this clone. The chain carries TRBV5-1 and TRBJ1-5; tentatively, D is TRBD1 (6 bases). V lost 0 bases to trimming and J lost 6 bases, with 10 bases between them. Germline V lookup: CDR1 SGHRS, CDR2 YFSETQ. The CDR3 covers 14 residues. The CDR3 region is CASSLGGAGQPQHF. The CDR3 DNA sequence: TGCGCCAGCAGCTTGGGGGGGGCTGGTCAGCCCCAGCATTTT.

The chain's CDR3 is CASSHIRGNPGNTIYF. CDR3 nucleotides: TGTGCCAGCAGCCACATTAGGGGGAATCCTGGAAACACCATATATTTT. This sequence joins TRBV11-2 and TRBJ1-3; tentative D call: TRBD1 (6 bases). CDR1 SGHAT and CDR2 FQNNGV come from the germline V gene. This CDR3 has 16 residues. V dropped 5 bases and J dropped 2 bases, with 16 bases sitting between them.